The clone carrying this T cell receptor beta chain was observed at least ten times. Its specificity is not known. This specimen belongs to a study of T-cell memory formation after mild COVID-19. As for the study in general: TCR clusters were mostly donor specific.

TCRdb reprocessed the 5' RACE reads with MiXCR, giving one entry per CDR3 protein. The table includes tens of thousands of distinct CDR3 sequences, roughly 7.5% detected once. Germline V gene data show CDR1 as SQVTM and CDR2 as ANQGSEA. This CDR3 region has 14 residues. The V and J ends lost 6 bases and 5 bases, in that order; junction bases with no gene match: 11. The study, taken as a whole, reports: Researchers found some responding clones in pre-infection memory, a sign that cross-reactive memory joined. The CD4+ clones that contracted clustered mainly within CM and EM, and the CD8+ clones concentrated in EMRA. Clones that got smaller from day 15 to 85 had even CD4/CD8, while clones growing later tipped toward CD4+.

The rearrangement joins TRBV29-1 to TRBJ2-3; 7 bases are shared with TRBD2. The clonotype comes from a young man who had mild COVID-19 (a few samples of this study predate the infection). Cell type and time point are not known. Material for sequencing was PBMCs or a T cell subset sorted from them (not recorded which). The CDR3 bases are TGCAGCGTCGAGAGAGCGGGGTCCGGAGATACGCAGTATTTT. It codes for CSVERAGSGDTQYF.